Detailed here is one T cell receptor beta chain. Its antigen is not yet known. No base-level quality is on record; no much larger clone is a single base apart. As encoded in the germline V gene, CDR1 is MGHDK while CDR2 is SYGVNS. Measured from the cysteine to the phenylalanine, the CDR3 is 11 residues long. Solely the CDR3 DNA is kept, with 33 bases framed from the first base. The junction shows trimming of 6 bases on V and 3 bases on J, plus 6 bases between the germline ends. The time point label corresponds to: baseline before first vaccination. The intended sense of this specimen's treatment or condition label: meningococcal conjugate vaccine given as trial control. The vaccinee samples were drawn from two UK trials, COV001 and COV002, one of which was a single-blind randomized controlled phase 2/3 trial testing AZD1222 (ChAdOx1 nCoV-19) in healthy adults. Trial participant PBMC samples were collected at day 0 and day 28 after the second dose for TCRbeta chain sequencing.

These data belong to a study of T cell responses to AZD1222 COVID-19 vaccine (dated by TCRdb to 2020 to 2023). Turning to the overall study: A total of over 230 trial participants underwent TCR sequencing, of whom around 210 had received two doses of AZD1222 and about 26 had received two doses of the MenACWY control vaccine. Trial participants were enrolled into age subgroups of 18-55, 56-69 and 70-plus years, which contained about 150, 28 and 57 TCR-sequenced participants, respectively.

The full study reports these points: Participants were mostly white British and included more females than males, and it was suggested by the authors that clonal diversity may have been underestimated. CD4 TCRs associated with the vaccine covered the entire spike protein, and the dominant responses were in regions 160-218 and 743-854. The 56-69-year group was small, and its depth increase did not reach significance, likely because of low power. Reportedly, close to half of the unique spike-specific TCRs recognized epitopes lying outside the regions that are mutated in the B.1.351 and B.1.1.7 variants. Spike-specific TCR breadth and depth rose significantly after two AZD1222 doses compared with day 0 and with MenACWY recipients. Because no samples from the day 14 peak response were available, repertoires could be characterized only after the peak T cell response. Only 5 to 7 AZD1222 recipients were SARS-CoV-2 seropositive at baseline, limiting conclusions about previously exposed vaccinees.

The CDR3 regions of human TCRbeta chains were subjected to immunosequencing. In the paper's pipeline: Repertoire TCRs were checked for matches against a reference library of SARS-CoV-2-specific TCRs that had been generated using the MIRA antigen-specificity platform. Breadth was defined as the fraction of unique TCRs that were SARS-CoV-2-associated. Depth was defined as the fraction of total T cells that were SARS-CoV-2-associated. Using the MIRA data, every spike-specific TCR was mapped to the spike region that the TCR reacted to and assigned to either a CD4 or a CD8 class. Log10-transformed breadth and depth values were compared by one-way ANOVA with Sidak's multiple comparisons tests. TCRdb provides this immuneACCESS table in a form limited to in-frame rearrangements. Some clones are lacking; in checked studies, under half of them reflect an unresolved V gene, and why the rest are absent is not known. V and J calls and clone size come straight from that table; D and trimming were deduced from the DNA. A total of about 96,000 clones appear in this sample, about 90% of them only once. Roughly 5% of the sample is taken by the ten largest.

The chain is encoded by TRBV25-1 joined to TRBJ2-7, with the identity of the D gene unclear. Specimen: peripheral blood, collected on day 0 of MenACWY control vaccination. The sequence came from an adult in good health. The bases read TGTGCCAGCAGAGAGTACTACGAGCAGTACTTC. It specifies CASREYYEQYF.